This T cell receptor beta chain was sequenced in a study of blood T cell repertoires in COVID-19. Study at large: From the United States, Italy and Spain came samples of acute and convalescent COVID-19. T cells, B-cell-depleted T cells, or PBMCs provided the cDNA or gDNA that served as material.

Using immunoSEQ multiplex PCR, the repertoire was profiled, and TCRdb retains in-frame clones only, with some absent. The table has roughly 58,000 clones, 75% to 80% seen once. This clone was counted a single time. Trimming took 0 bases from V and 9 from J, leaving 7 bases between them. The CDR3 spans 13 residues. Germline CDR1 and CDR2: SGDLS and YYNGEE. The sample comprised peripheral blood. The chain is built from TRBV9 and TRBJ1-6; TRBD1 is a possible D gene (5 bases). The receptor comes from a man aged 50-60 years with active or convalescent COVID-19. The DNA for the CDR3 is TGTGCCAGCAGCGTAGACGGGGGTTCACCCCTCCACTTT. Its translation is CASSVDGGSPLHF.